Included here is one T cell receptor beta chain sequence, with context. The data were obtained in a study of T cells expressing NK-cell markers. Per germline, CDR1 SNHLY and CDR2 FYNNEI. CDR3 length: 16 amino acids. TCRdb re-called the 5' RACE reads and gives one entry per CDR3 protein, without DNA. Across about 160,000 distinct CDR3 sequences, the top ten clones capture approximately 18% of the sample. This rearrangement joins TRBV2 to TRBJ2-3; lacking DNA, the TRBD1 call made by TCRdb goes unchecked. This TCR was sampled from a woman aged 18-70 years in good health. Sequenced sample: blood T cells: a sorted CD56 or NKG2C T cell subset, CD4+ or CD8+ T cells, or bulk PBMC T cells (not recorded which). Here the CDR3 reads CASSIQTPMGTDTQYF.